This T cell receptor (beta chain) was profiled in a study of blood T cell repertoires in COVID-19. As for the study in general: Acute-phase and convalescent COVID-19 samples originated in the United States, Italy and Spain. PBMCs, B-cell-depleted T cells, or T cells were the source of the cDNA or gDNA that made up the material.

In the original analysis: The authors estimated nucleated cell counts from reference gene primer amplification. Using immunoSEQ multiplex PCR, the repertoire was profiled, and TCRdb retains in-frame clones only, with some absent. Clone size and V and J calls were adopted from that table, with D and trimming inferred from the DNA. Among about 78,000 clones listed, 90% were seen once. V trimming: 3 bases; J trimming: 7 bases; junction bases outside the gene matches: 7. Germline V lookup: CDR1 SGHAT, CDR2 FQNNGV. The CDR3 contains 14 residues. The clonotype originates from a woman of 80 years or more with active or convalescent COVID-19. This chain uses TRBV11-2 with TRBJ1-2; 8 nucleotides agree with TRBD1. The sample consisted of peripheral blood. The CDR3 loop is CASSLDRESTGYTF. The CDR3 DNA reads TGTGCCAGCAGCTTGGACAGGGAATCTACTGGCTACACCTTC.